This TCR beta chain was identified in a study of T cell responses to AZD1222 COVID-19 vaccine. The CDR3 totals 17 residues. Germline CDR1 reads LGHDT; CDR2 reads YNNKEL (reference sequence). V lost 1 base to trimming and J lost 6 bases, with 18 bases between them. TCRdb's copy holds only in-frame clones and misses some; the assay was immunoSEQ multiplex PCR. The sample records 95,000 to 150,000 clones, 93% being singletons. To note about this clone: The antigen remains undetermined.

Findings of the study overall: The repertoires were collected only after the peak T cell response. In the spike-specific TCR repertoire, nearly half reportedly target unmutated variant regions. Clonal diversity was possibly underestimated, and white British individuals and females predominated among donors.

This TCR was recovered from an adult who received the AZD1222 COVID-19 vaccine. The sequencing here drew on peripheral blood, taken 28 days after the second AZD1222 dose. The V and J genes are TRBV3-1 (or the pseudogene TRBV3-2) and TRBJ1-4, with TRBD1 as a possible D gene (5 bases). CDR3 nucleotides: TGTGCCAGCAGCCAAGCGGAGGATGGGGGGGGATATGAAAAACTGTTTTTT. It is translated as CASSQAEDGGGYEKLFF.